This entry lists 27 T cell receptor beta chains sequenced from one sample in a study of cytomegalovirus exposure and HLA in healthy donors. PCR primers comprised 60 Vbeta and 13 Jbeta primers. TCRdb's copy holds only in-frame clones and misses some; the assay was immunoSEQ multiplex PCR. This repertoire comprises roughly 120,000 clones; its ten largest clones make up 2.5% to 3%. Sequencing was performed on PBMCs. These receptors were taken from a man aged 25 to 45 in good health and CMV-seronegative.

The J gene is TRBJ2-7, the V gene TRBV2; 9 bases line up with TRBD1. The germline gives CDR1 SNHLY, CDR2 FYNNEI. J lost 7 bases, V lost 8 bases, and 6 bases had no gene match. The CDR3 covers 12 residues. The CDR3 sequence is CASGGTGREQYF. The DNA of the CDR3 is TGTGCCAGCGGGGGGACAGGGAGGGAGCAGTACTTC.

V gene TRBV7-9 combines with J gene TRBJ2-2, with D possibly matching TRBD1 (5 bases). Between the trimmed V and J ends, which lost 2 bases and 1 base, there was a span of 8 bases. Germline CDR1 and CDR2: SEHNR and FQNEAQ (reference sequence). The CDR3 runs to 15 residues. The CDR3 sequence is CASSLSQGNTGELFF. The CDR3 bases are TGTGCCAGCAGCTTATCGCAGGGGAACACCGGGGAGCTGTTTTTT.

CDR3 coding DNA: TGCGCCAGCAGCTTGTGGTGGGGAGGGGAAAAACTGTTTTTT. Amino acids: CASSLWWGGEKLFF. The V gene is TRBV5-1, the J gene TRBJ1-4; D gene uncertain. Trimming stripped 1 base from V and 8 bases from J, with 12 bases between. The CDR3 spans 14 residues. The germline V gene encodes CDR1 SGHRS and CDR2 YFSETQ.

This chain joins TRBV15 and TRBJ2-1, with 9 bases lining up with TRBD2. Trimming cost V 3 bases and J 8 bases; bases outside gene matches: 11. Germline V gene lookup returns CDR1 LNHNV and CDR2 YYDKDF (reference sequence). This CDR3 is built from 16 residues. The CDR3 here is CATSRGLGLAPHEQFF. The DNA of the CDR3 is TGTGCCACCAGCAGGGGTTTGGGACTAGCTCCCCATGAGCAGTTCTTC.

The chain employs TRBV28 and TRBJ1-1; 8 bases match TRBD1. The CDR3 covers 14 residues. Germline V CDR1 and CDR2: MDHEN, SYDVKM. V was pared by 5 bases and J by 4 bases, with 6 bases of the junction left unmatched. The CDR3 DNA reads as TGTGCCAGCAGTCTCAGGGGGCTAGGCACTGAAGCTTTCTTT. Its protein is CASSLRGLGTEAFF.

The chain employs TRBV6-5 and TRBJ1-1; 7 nucleotides agree with TRBD1. The CDR3 totals 14 residues. Trimming removed 4 bases from V and 0 bases from J; junction bases left unmatched: 2. The germline V gene has CDR1 MNHEY and CDR2 SVGAGI. In nucleotides, the CDR3 is TGTGCCAGCAGTTCACAGGGGCTGAACACTGAAGCTTTCTTT. Amino acid sequence: CASSSQGLNTEAFF.

The rearrangement joins TRBV19 to TRBJ2-2, with TRBD2 matching 15 bases. Trimming at V came to 4 bases and at J to 5 bases, leaving 2 bases not matched to a gene. CDR1 is LNHDA, CDR2 SQIVND, per germline (reference sequence). The CDR3 consists of 16 residues. The CDR3 is CASSTGTSGGTGELFF. The DNA of the CDR3 is TGTGCCAGTAGTACCGGGACTAGCGGGGGGACCGGGGAGCTGTTTTTT. The variable domain in full, with the rest retrieved from reference TRBV19 and TRBJ2-2, is DGGITQSPKYLFRKEGQNVTLSCEQNLNHDAMYWYRQDPGQGLRLIYYSQIVNDFQKGDIAEGYSVSREKKESFPLTVTSAQKNPTAFYLCASSTGTSGGTGELFFGEGSRLTVL.

The genes are TRBV15 and TRBJ2-3, with 7 nucleotides matching TRBD1. V trimming: 0 bases; J trimming: 5 bases; junction bases outside the gene matches: 8. CDR1 and CDR2 (germline): LNHNV, YYDKDF (reference sequence). The CDR3 runs 16 residues. CDR3 amino acids: CATSREFTGEGDTQYF. The CDR3 DNA reads as TGTGCCACCAGCAGAGAGTTTACAGGGGAAGGAGATACGCAGTATTTT. Combining the CDR3 with reference TRBV15 and TRBJ2-3 gives the whole variable domain DAMVIQNPRYQVTQFGKPVTLSCSQTLNHNVMYWYQQKSSQAPKLLFHYYDKDFNNEADTPDNFQSRRPNTSFCFLDIRSPGLGDTAMYLCATSREFTGEGDTQYFGPGTRLTVL.

The V call is TRBV7-9, the J call TRBJ1-1; D is unresolved. V shed 3 bases and J shed 6 bases, with 8 bases lying between them. This CDR3 has 12 amino acids. Germline CDR1 and CDR2: SEHNR and FQNEAQ (reference sequence). CDR3 sequence (DNA): TGTGCCAGCAGCTTGGCTAGCCCTGAAGCTTTCTTT. The encoded protein is CASSLASPEAFF.

The chain has TRBV7-8 and TRBJ2-3, with 10 bases lining up with TRBD2. Per the germline V gene, CDR1 is SGHVS and CDR2 is FQNEAQ. The CDR3 spans 15 residues. The V segment lost 0 bases and the J segment 4 bases; nucleotides outside the gene matches: 1. Written as DNA, the CDR3 is TGTGCCAGCAGCTTAGCCAGCGGGAGGGCAGATACGCAGTATTTT. Amino acid sequence: CASSLASGRADTQYF.

The chain recombines TRBV29-1 with TRBJ2-7; 9 positions agree with TRBD1. Germline lookup yields CDR1 SQVTM and CDR2 ANQGSEA. Losses at the gene ends were 7 bases for V and 0 bases for J; bases not matched to a gene: 4. The CDR3 length is 13 residues. Here the CDR3 DNA reads TGCAGCGCCCAGGGACAGGGCTCCTACGAGCAGTACTTC. Translated: CSAQGQGSYEQYF.

The chain recombines TRBV7-9 with TRBJ2-5; TRBD1 agrees at 9 bases. Germline V gene lookup returns CDR1 SEHNR and CDR2 FQNEAQ (reference sequence). This CDR3 region has 15 residues. The junction had 5 bases not matched to a gene; V was cut back by 2 bases and J by 4 bases. CDR3: CASSLTTGGRETQYF. The CDR3 DNA is TGTGCCAGCAGCTTAACCACAGGGGGCCGAGAGACCCAGTACTTC.

The chain combines TRBV5-1 with TRBJ2-7; D is perhaps TRBD1 (5 bases). V gave up 2 bases and J gave up 5 bases, with 14 bases separating them. This CDR3 spans 14 amino acids. Germline CDR1 and CDR2: SGHRS and YFSETQ. The CDR3 DNA sequence: TGCGCCAGCAGCTTCGTCAGAGTAGGGGACGAGCAGTACTTC. Translation gives CASSFVRVGDEQYF.

The chain employs TRBV2 and TRBJ2-1; D uncertain. Trimming stripped 10 bases from V and 2 bases from J, with 12 bases between. The germline CDR1 and CDR2 sequences are SNHLY and FYNNEI. The CDR3 contains 13 residues. CDR3 amino acids: CATTQSPYNEQFF. As DNA, the CDR3 is TGTGCCACCACCCAGTCCCCCTACAATGAGCAGTTCTTC.

The gene calls are TRBV27 and TRBJ2-5; D unresolved. The CDR3 has 15 residues. From germline, CDR1 is MNHEY and CDR2 SMNVEV (reference sequence). V gave up 0 bases and J gave up 1 base, with 9 bases separating them. The CDR3 loop is CASSLSHLSQETQYF. The CDR3, as DNA: TGTGCCAGCAGTTTATCACACCTCAGCCAAGAGACCCAGTACTTC.

V is TRBV30 and J is TRBJ2-2, with D possibly matching TRBD2 (6 bases). CDR1 and CDR2 from the germline V gene are GTSNPN and SVGIG (reference sequence). Trimming took off 6 bases at V and 0 bases at J, with 11 bases between the two ends. The CDR3 extends over 14 amino acids. The CDR3 nucleotides are TGTGCCTGCATCGCGGGGTCGAACACCGGGGAGCTGTTTTTT. It is translated as CACIAGSNTGELFF.

V usage is TRBV7-8 and J usage is TRBJ1-1; 10 positions match TRBD1. CDR1 is SGHVS, CDR2 FQNEAQ, per germline. There are 17 residues in the CDR3. V gave up 4 bases and J gave up 4 bases; unmatched junction bases: 12. The CDR3, as DNA: TGTGCCAGCAGCTCTACAACCTCCGGGACAGGGGCCACTGAAGCTTTCTTT. Translating gives CASSSTTSGTGATEAFF.

The chain couples TRBV13 to TRBJ2-1; TRBD2 matches at 12 bases. The CDR3 totals 18 residues. The germline CDR1 and CDR2 sequences are PRHDT and FYEKMQ (reference sequence). The V segment lost 10 bases and the J segment 8 bases; nucleotides outside the gene matches: 21. CDR3 sequence: CANTRKPSGGGFRDEQFF. CDR3 nucleotides: TGTGCCAACACCCGGAAGCCTAGCGGGGGGGGTTTTCGGGATGAGCAGTTCTTC.

The rearrangement links TRBV2 to TRBJ2-1; D is unresolved. This CDR3 comprises 12 residues. Germline V CDR1 and CDR2: SNHLY, FYNNEI. V dropped 7 bases and J dropped 3 bases, with 7 bases sitting between them. CDR3 protein: CASINIYNEQFF. Here the CDR3 DNA reads TGTGCCAGCATAAACATCTACAATGAGCAGTTCTTC.

The chain joins TRBV11-2 to TRBJ2-3, with D possibly matching TRBD2 (5 bases). The CDR3 length is 16 residues. The V end lost 5 bases, the J end lost 1 base, and 16 bases lay between the germline ends. CDR1 is SGHAT, CDR2 FQNNGV, per germline. This CDR3 reads CASSPPSSYRTDTQYF. CDR3 nucleotides: TGTGCCAGCAGCCCCCCTTCTAGCTACCGCACAGATACGCAGTATTTT.

This chain joins TRBV27 and TRBJ2-2; TRBD2 agrees at 9 bases. This CDR3 has 16 amino acids. Germline V gene data show CDR1 as MNHEY and CDR2 as SMNVEV (reference sequence). V dropped 5 bases and J dropped 5; count of bases not matched to a gene: 9. The CDR3 spells CASSPDLAGVTGELFF. CDR3 bases: TGTGCCAGCAGTCCCGATTTAGCGGGAGTTACCGGGGAGCTGTTTTTT.

The chain is built from TRBV18 and TRBJ2-7; 9 bases match TRBD1. The V segment lost 8 bases and the J segment 6 bases; nucleotides outside the gene matches: 8. This CDR3 comprises 13 residues. The V gene's germline CDR1 is KGHSH and CDR2 LQKENI. The CDR3 DNA reads TGTGCCAGCGGGGGGACAGGGACGGCCGAGCAGTACTTC. This gives the protein CASGGTGTAEQYF.

CDR3 sequence reads: CASSSRASGSSYEQYF. The CDR3 DNA follows: TGTGCCAGCAGCTCCAGAGCTAGCGGGAGCTCCTACGAGCAGTACTTC. The chain has TRBV7-8 and TRBJ2-7; TRBD2 aligns across 10 bases. The junction had 6 bases not matched to a gene; V was cut back by 4 bases and J by 0 bases. This CDR3 is 16 amino acids long. The germline gives CDR1 SGHVS, CDR2 FQNEAQ.

The chain couples TRBV5-4 to TRBJ2-3, with 9 bases fitting TRBD2. The CDR3 spans 15 residues. Germline trimming cut 4 bases from V and 1 base from J; bases unmatched to any gene: 4. CDR1 is SGHNT and CDR2 is YYREEE in the germline V gene (reference sequence). CDR3 sequence: CASSPRTSGTDTQYF. The CDR3, as DNA: TGTGCCAGCAGCCCGCGGACTAGCGGCACAGATACGCAGTATTTT.

The chain is built from TRBV10-3 and TRBJ1-1, with TRBD1 as a possible D gene (6 bases). The CDR3 consists of 12 residues. Trimming stripped 0 bases from V and 8 bases from J, with 7 bases between. Germline V lookup: CDR1 ENHRY, CDR2 SYGVKD. The CDR3 bases are TGTGCCATCAGTGAGTCCGACAGGGAAGCTTTCTTT. Encoded protein: CAISESDREAFF.

V is TRBV10-3 and J is TRBJ1-5, with a possible D match to TRBD1 (6 bases). V lost 0 bases and J lost 11, with 14 bases in between. CDR3 size: 14 residues. Germline-derived CDR1 and CDR2 are ENHRY and SYGVKD. This CDR3 is CAISESGTGRAQHF. The CDR3 nucleotides are TGTGCCATCAGTGAGTCGGGAACAGGGCGAGCCCAGCATTTT.

The genes are TRBV7-3 and TRBJ2-5; 15 nucleotides line up with TRBD2. With 2 bases clipped from V and 4 bases from J, the junction kept 5 bases outside the gene matches. This CDR3 is 17 amino acids long. Germline V CDR1 and CDR2: SGHTA, FQGTGA. CDR3 sequence reads: CASSLGTSGRIGETQYF. The CDR3 DNA reads as TGTGCCAGCAGCTTAGGGACTAGCGGGAGGATCGGAGAGACCCAGTACTTC.